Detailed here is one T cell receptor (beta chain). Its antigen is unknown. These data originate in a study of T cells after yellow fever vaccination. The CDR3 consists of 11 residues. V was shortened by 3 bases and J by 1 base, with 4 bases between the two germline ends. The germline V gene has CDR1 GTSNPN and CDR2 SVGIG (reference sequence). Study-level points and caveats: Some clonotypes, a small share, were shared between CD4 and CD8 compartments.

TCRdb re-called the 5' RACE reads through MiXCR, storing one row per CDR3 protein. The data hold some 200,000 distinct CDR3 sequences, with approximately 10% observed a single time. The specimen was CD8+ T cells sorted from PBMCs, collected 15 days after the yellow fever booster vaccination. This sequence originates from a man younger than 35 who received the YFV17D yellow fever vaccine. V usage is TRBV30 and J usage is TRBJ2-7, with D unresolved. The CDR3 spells CAWRVSYEQYF. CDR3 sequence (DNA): TGTGCCTGGAGGGTTTCCTACGAGCAGTACTTC.